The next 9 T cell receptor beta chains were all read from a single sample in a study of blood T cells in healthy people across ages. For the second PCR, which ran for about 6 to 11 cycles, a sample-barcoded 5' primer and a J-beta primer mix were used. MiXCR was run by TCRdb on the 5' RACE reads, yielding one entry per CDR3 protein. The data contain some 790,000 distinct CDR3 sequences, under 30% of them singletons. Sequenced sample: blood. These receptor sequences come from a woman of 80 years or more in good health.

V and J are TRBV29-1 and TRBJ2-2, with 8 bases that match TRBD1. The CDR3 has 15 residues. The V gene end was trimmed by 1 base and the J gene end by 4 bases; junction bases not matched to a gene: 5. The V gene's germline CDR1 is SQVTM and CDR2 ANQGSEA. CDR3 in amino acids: CSVEGQGAVTGELFF. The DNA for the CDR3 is TGCAGCGTTGAAGGGCAGGGGGCGGTCACCGGGGAGCTGTTTTTT.

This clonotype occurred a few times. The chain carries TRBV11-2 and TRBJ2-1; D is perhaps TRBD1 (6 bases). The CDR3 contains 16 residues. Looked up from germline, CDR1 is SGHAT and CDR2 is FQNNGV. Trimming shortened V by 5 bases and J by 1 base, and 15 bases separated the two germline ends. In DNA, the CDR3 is TGTGCCAGCAGCCCAGGCAGGGGAAGGTCCTACAATGAGCAGTTCTTC. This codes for CASSPGRGRSYNEQFF. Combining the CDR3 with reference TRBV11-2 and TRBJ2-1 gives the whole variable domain EAGVAQSPRYKIIEKRQSVAFWCNPISGHATLYWYQQILGQGPKLLIQFQNNGVVDDSQLPKDRFSAERLKGVDSTLKIQPAKLEDSAVYLCASSPGRGRSYNEQFFGPGTRLTVL.

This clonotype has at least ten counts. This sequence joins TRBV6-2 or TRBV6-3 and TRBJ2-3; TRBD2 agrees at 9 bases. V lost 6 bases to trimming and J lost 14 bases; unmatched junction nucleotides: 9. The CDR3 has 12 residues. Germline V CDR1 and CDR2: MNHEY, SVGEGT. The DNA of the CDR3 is TGTGCCAGCAGCCTCGGACTAGCGTCGTCGTATTTT. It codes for CASSLGLASSYF.

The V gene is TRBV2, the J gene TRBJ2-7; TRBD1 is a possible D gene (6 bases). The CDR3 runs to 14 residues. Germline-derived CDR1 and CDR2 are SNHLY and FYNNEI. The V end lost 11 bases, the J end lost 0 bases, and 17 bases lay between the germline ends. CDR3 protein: CAGTSGGRSYEQYF. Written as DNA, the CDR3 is TGTGCCGGGACGAGTGGGGGCCGCTCCTACGAGCAGTACTTC.

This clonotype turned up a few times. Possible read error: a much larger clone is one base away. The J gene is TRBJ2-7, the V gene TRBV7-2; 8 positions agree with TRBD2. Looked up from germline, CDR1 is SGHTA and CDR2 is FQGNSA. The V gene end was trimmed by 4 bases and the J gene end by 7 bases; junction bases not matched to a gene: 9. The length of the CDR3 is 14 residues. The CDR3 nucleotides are TGTGCCAGCAGCTCCACGGGGGGGCCGGTTGAGCAGTACTTC. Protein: CASSSTGGPVEQYF.

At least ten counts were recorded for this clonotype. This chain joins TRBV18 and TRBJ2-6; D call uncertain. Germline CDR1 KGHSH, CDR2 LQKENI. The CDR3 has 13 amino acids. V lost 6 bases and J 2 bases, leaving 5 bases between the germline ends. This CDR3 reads CASSRTGANVLTF. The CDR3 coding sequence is TGTGCCAGCTCTCGAACTGGGGCCAACGTCCTGACTTTC.

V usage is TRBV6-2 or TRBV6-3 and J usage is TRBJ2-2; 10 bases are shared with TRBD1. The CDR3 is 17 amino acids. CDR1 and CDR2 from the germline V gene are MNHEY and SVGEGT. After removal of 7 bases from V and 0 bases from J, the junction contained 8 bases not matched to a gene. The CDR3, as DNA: TGTGCCAGCAAGAAGGGACAGGGGAGCCCGAACACCGGGGAGCTGTTTTTT. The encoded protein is CASKKGQGSPNTGELFF.

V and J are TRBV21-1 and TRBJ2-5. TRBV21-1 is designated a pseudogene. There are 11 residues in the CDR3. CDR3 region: CASSNRIEQYF. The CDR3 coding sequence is TGTGCCAGCAGCAATCGGATTGAGCAGTACTTC.

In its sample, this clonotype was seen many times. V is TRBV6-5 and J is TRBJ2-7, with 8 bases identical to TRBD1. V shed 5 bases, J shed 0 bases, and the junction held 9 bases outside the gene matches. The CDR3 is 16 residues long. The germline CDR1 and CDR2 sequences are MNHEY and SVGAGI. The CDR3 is CASSNRGTGHSYEQYF. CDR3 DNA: TGTGCCAGCAGTAACCGCGGGACAGGTCACTCCTACGAGCAGTACTTC.